This TCR beta chain comes out of a study of patients and donors after allogeneic stem cell transplantation. TCRdb fed the RT-PCR reads into MiXCR, producing one record per CDR3 protein. Of about 110,000 distinct CDR3 sequences in the sample, 35% were seen once. The CDR3 covers 13 residues. Trimming shortened V by 0 bases and J by 3 bases, and 4 bases separated the two germline ends. CDR1 MNHNY and CDR2 SVGAGI come from the germline V gene (reference sequence). This clonotype was counted a few times. Input material: blood, either unsorted or a sorted T cell fraction (not recorded which). The J gene is TRBJ2-3, the V gene TRBV6-6; D is uncertain. This clonotype was sampled from a human donor who was either an allogeneic HSCT recipient or a stem cell or donor lymphocyte infusion donor (not recorded which). It is not recorded whose cells these are; they may come from a transplant donor. The CDR3 region is CASSYSGTDTQYF. For the CDR3, the DNA is TGTGCCAGCAGTTACTCTGGGACAGATACGCAGTATTTT.